One sample yielded the 28 T cell receptor beta chains listed below, sequenced in a study of control samples from healthy donors and cancer patients. Assay used: immunoSEQ multiplex PCR; TCRdb lists only in-frame clones, some missing. In the table there are some 130,000 clones, around 92% of which are singletons. The material sequenced was blood. The receptors were gathered from a woman in her fifties or sixties in good health.

The gene calls are TRBV5-4 and TRBJ1-2, with D tentatively TRBD1 (5 bases). The V gene lost 1 base and the J gene lost 2 bases, with 12 bases spanning the gap. CDR1 SGHNT and CDR2 YYREEE come from the germline V gene (reference sequence). This CDR3 has 15 amino acids. The CDR3 sequence: CASSLQGGANYGYTF. The CDR3 DNA is TGTGCCAGCAGCTTGCAGGGTGGCGCCAACTATGGCTACACCTTC.

The CDR3 reads CATSYRQGRDTEAFF. The DNA for the CDR3 is TGTGCCACCAGCTACCGACAGGGAAGGGACACTGAAGCTTTCTTT. The chain joins TRBV15 to TRBJ1-1; the match to TRBD1 covers 7 bases. V shed 5 bases and J 3 bases; nucleotides not matched to a gene: 9. The germline V gene has CDR1 LNHNV and CDR2 YYDKDF (reference sequence). The CDR3 covers 15 residues.

The chain is built from TRBV27 and TRBJ2-1; D remains unclear. The V end lost 6 bases, the J end lost 0 bases, and 12 bases lay between the germline ends. From germline, CDR1 is MNHEY and CDR2 SMNVEV (reference sequence). The CDR3 loop spans 15 amino acids. The CDR3 bases are TGTGCCAGCAGCCCCCTTACGAGCTCCTACAATGAGCAGTTCTTC. Translation: CASSPLTSSYNEQFF.

J is TRBJ1-5 and V is TRBV28, with a tentative D call TRBD1 (6 bases). Trimming removed 6 bases at V and 0 bases at J, with 12 bases between. Germline values: CDR1 MDHEN, CDR2 SYDVKM. This CDR3 contains 15 residues. CDR3 loop: CASRSDSYSNQPQHF. The CDR3 DNA reads TGTGCCAGCAGGTCGGACAGTTATAGCAATCAGCCCCAGCATTTT.

This clone has just one count. The V gene is TRBV19, the J gene TRBJ1-1; D might be TRBD1 (6 bases). CDR1 is LNHDA, CDR2 SQIVND, per germline (reference sequence). CDR3 length: 15 amino acids. V lost 3 bases, J lost 0 bases, and 11 bases lay in between. The CDR3 DNA is TGTGCCAGTAGTATTATGGGGGCCATGAACACTGAAGCTTTCTTT. This gives the protein CASSIMGAMNTEAFF.

Here the CDR3 reads CASSNGQGTGTQYF. CDR3 nucleotides: TGTGCCAGTAGTAACGGACAGGGGACGGGGACCCAGTACTTC. The V gene is TRBV19, the J gene TRBJ2-5; TRBD1 matches 9 bases. The germline gives CDR1 LNHDA, CDR2 SQIVND (reference sequence). The ends lost 4 bases at V and 7 bases at J; junction bases unmatched: 7. The CDR3 contains 14 residues.

The genes are TRBV2 and TRBJ1-2; no reliable D call. In germline, CDR1 is SNHLY, CDR2 FYNNEI. This CDR3 spans 14 amino acids. The V gene lost 1 base and the J gene lost 7 bases, with 13 bases spanning the gap. The CDR3: CASSEGRLLGGYTF. CDR3 coding DNA: TGTGCCAGCAGTGAAGGGCGTCTGTTGGGTGGCTACACCTTC.

This chain joins TRBV6-2 or TRBV6-3 and TRBJ2-5; D call uncertain. With 4 bases removed from V and 1 base from J, the gap between germline ends came to 16 bases. The germline V gene encodes CDR1 MNHEY and CDR2 SVGEGT. This CDR3 spans 16 amino acids. The CDR3 sequence is CASSSIASDLQETQYF. The DNA of the CDR3 is TGTGCCAGCAGTTCAATAGCCTCGGACCTCCAAGAGACCCAGTACTTC.

The chain joins TRBV15 to TRBJ2-1; tentatively, D is TRBD1 (6 bases). Trimming left V 0 bases short and J 12 bases short, with 12 bases between. Germline V gives CDR1 LNHNV, CDR2 YYDKDF (reference sequence). The CDR3 is 13 amino acids. This CDR3 is CATSRDKGVGQFF. The CDR3 bases are TGTGCCACCAGCAGAGACAAGGGGGTCGGGCAGTTCTTC.

The gene calls are TRBV27 and TRBJ1-1, with 7 positions matching TRBD1. There are 14 residues in the CDR3. The germline gives CDR1 MNHEY, CDR2 SMNVEV (reference sequence). J gave up 1 base and V 10 bases, and 9 bases lay outside the gene matches. This chain's CDR3 is CATHTTGPNTEAFF. The CDR3 DNA reads as TGTGCCACCCACACGACAGGGCCGAACACTGAAGCTTTCTTT.

This clone has a single count. The CDR3: CASGFWGVGETQYF. In DNA form, the CDR3 reads TGTGCCTCCGGCTTCTGGGGGGTCGGGGAGACCCAGTACTTC. The chain links TRBV30 to TRBJ2-5, with a tentative D call TRBD2 (6 bases). The CDR3 has 14 amino acids. Between the trimmed V and J ends, which lost 7 bases and 5 bases, there was a span of 20 bases. Germline lookup yields CDR1 GTSNPN and CDR2 SVGIG (reference sequence).

This clone turned up a few times. This chain joins TRBV28 and TRBJ1-5; unclear D gene. This CDR3 has 17 residues. With 8 bases removed from V and 5 bases from J, the gap between germline ends came to 25 bases. Germline CDR1 reads MDHEN; CDR2 reads SYDVKM. CDR3 sequence (DNA): TGTGCCAGCGACGATATCGGCTTTAACGAAGGCCATCAGCCCCAGCATTTT. This translates into CASDDIGFNEGHQPQHF.

This clone was observed a single time. This chain joins TRBV3-1 (or the pseudogene TRBV3-2) and TRBJ1-2; 12 bases match TRBD1. Trimming removed 2 bases from V and 3 bases from J; junction bases left unmatched: 4. The CDR3 is 16 amino acids. Germline V gene sequence: CDR1 LGHDT, CDR2 YNNKEL (reference sequence). The CDR3 sequence: CASSQWGTGGYYGYTF. The DNA for the CDR3 is TGTGCCAGCAGCCAATGGGGGACAGGGGGCTACTATGGCTACACCTTC.

The chain recombines TRBV9 with TRBJ2-3; D unresolved. CDR1 and CDR2 from the germline V gene are SGDLS and YYNGEE. This CDR3 is 13 amino acids long. V lost 0 bases and J lost 5, with 7 bases in between. The CDR3 loop reads CASSVVGIDTQYF. The DNA for the CDR3 is TGTGCCAGCAGCGTAGTAGGGATAGATACGCAGTATTTT.

This clone was observed a few times. This rearrangement joins TRBV5-4 to TRBJ2-1; D may match TRBD1 or TRBD2 (6 bases each). Trimming took off 4 bases at V and 2 bases at J, with 10 bases between the two ends. CDR1 SGHNT and CDR2 YYREEE come from the germline V gene (reference sequence). The CDR3 is 14 residues long. The CDR3, as DNA: TGTGCCAGCAGCCCCGGGGGCGCCTACAATGAGCAGTTCTTC. This encodes CASSPGGAYNEQFF.

The chain combines TRBV6-5 with TRBJ1-2; D unresolved. Germline V gene lookup returns CDR1 MNHEY and CDR2 SVGAGI. CDR3 length: 14 residues. The V gene lost 6 bases and the J gene lost 8 bases, with 19 bases spanning the gap. CDR3: CASSPAGWVGGYTF. The CDR3 DNA follows: TGTGCCAGCAGCCCCGCGGGGTGGGTTGGCGGCTACACCTTC.

The chain uses TRBV20-1 and TRBJ2-7; D perhaps matches TRBD2 (6 bases). CDR1 DFQATT and CDR2 SNEGSKA come from the germline V gene (reference sequence). There are 14 residues in the CDR3. Trimming left V 3 bases short and J 0 bases short, with 12 bases between. CDR3 region: CSASSSDNSYEQYF. The CDR3 DNA is TGCAGTGCTAGTTCTAGCGATAACTCCTACGAGCAGTACTTC.

The CDR3 loop is CASSLGFKWEQYF. CDR3 sequence (DNA): TGCGCCAGCAGCTTAGGCTTCAAGTGGGAGCAGTACTTC. The genes are TRBV5-1 and TRBJ2-7; D gene uncertain. Trimming removed 2 bases at V and 7 bases at J, with 13 bases between. This CDR3 spans 13 amino acids. Germline V lookup: CDR1 SGHRS, CDR2 YFSETQ.

The chain employs TRBV28 and TRBJ2-2, with 9 bases that match TRBD1. CDR3 length equals 14 residues. The germline gives CDR1 MDHEN, CDR2 SYDVKM. Germline trimming cut 6 bases from V and 5 bases from J; bases unmatched to any gene: 4. The CDR3 bases are TGTGCCAGCAGCACAGGGGGCCTAACCGGGGAGCTGTTTTTT. Protein product: CASSTGGLTGELFF.

The rearrangement joins TRBV12-3 or TRBV12-4 to TRBJ1-4; a weak D match, TRBD1 (6 bases). The ends were cut back, 2 bases at V and 6 bases at J, with 7 bases in the middle. This CDR3 spans 13 amino acids. The CDR3 protein is CASSLRGHEKLFF. The DNA for the CDR3 is TGTGCCAGCAGTTTACGGGGGCATGAAAAACTGTTTTTT.

The genes are TRBV5-4 and TRBJ1-6; 8 bases line up with TRBD1. Trimming removed 0 bases from V and 8 bases from J; junction bases left unmatched: 4. This CDR3 has 15 amino acids. CDR1 SGHNT and CDR2 YYREEE come from the germline V gene (reference sequence). This CDR3 is CASSLEAGGYSPLHF. Here the CDR3 DNA reads TGTGCCAGCAGCTTGGAGGCAGGGGGCTATTCACCCCTCCACTTT.

This chain connects TRBV6-4 to TRBJ1-6; unclear D gene. V was cut by 5 bases and J by 8 bases, with 10 bases left in between. Germline V gene lookup returns CDR1 MRHNA and CDR2 SNTAGT. The CDR3 is 13 residues long. CDR3 bases: TGTGCCAGCAGTCCTACGACGGATTCACCCCTCCACTTT. Its translation is CASSPTTDSPLHF.

The CDR3 sequence: CASSFPLDRVSNQPQHF. As DNA, the CDR3 is TGTGCCAGCAGTTTCCCTCTGGACAGGGTTAGCAATCAGCCCCAGCATTTT. This chain links TRBV28 with TRBJ1-5; the match to TRBD1 covers 8 bases. Germline trimming cut 3 bases from V and 0 bases from J; bases unmatched to any gene: 7. Germline V gives CDR1 MDHEN, CDR2 SYDVKM. The CDR3 totals 17 residues.

The chain is built from TRBV3-1 (or the pseudogene TRBV3-2) and TRBJ1-3; D is uncertain. This CDR3 contains 15 residues. Trimming removed 4 bases from V and 0 bases from J, with 10 bases in between. Per the germline V gene, CDR1 is LGHDT and CDR2 is YNNKEL (reference sequence). Written as DNA, the CDR3 is TGTGCCAGCAGCCCAGATAGGAGCTCTGGAAACACCATATATTTT. It encodes CASSPDRSSGNTIYF.

The chain couples TRBV4-1 to TRBJ2-3, with 7 positions matching TRBD2. With V trimmed by 1 base and J by 4 bases, 11 bases remained unmatched. Germline loops: CDR1 MGHRA, CDR2 YSYEKL. The CDR3 consists of 17 residues. CDR3 in amino acids: CASSQAGPPAGADTQYF. The CDR3 bases are TGCGCCAGCAGCCAAGCGGGCCCCCCGGCGGGAGCAGATACGCAGTATTTT.

V gene TRBV27 combines with J gene TRBJ1-2, with D maybe TRBD1 (5 bases). Germline V gene sequence: CDR1 MNHEY, CDR2 SMNVEV (reference sequence). The V and J ends lost 8 bases and 4 bases respectively, with 17 bases between them. The length of the CDR3 is 14 residues. The CDR3 loop is CASGIGAGSYGYTF. CDR3 nucleotides: TGTGCCAGCGGTATAGGGGCGGGAAGCTATGGCTACACCTTC.

The rearrangement joins TRBV25-1 to TRBJ1-2; a possible D gene is TRBD1 (5 bases). The CDR3 length is 14 residues. Germline CDR1 is MGHDK and CDR2 is SYGVNS. The V and J ends lost 2 bases and 5 bases respectively, with 12 bases between them. The CDR3 bases are TGTGCCAGCAGTGAAGATGGCAGGGCGTATGGCTACACCTTC. Protein sequence: CASSEDGRAYGYTF.

The chain links TRBV28 to TRBJ1-4; 7 bases are a match to TRBD1. V shed 5 bases and J 8 bases; nucleotides not matched to a gene: 11. This CDR3 has 15 amino acids. Germline V gene sequence: CDR1 MDHEN, CDR2 SYDVKM. The CDR3 sequence: CASSTPTGMFEKLFF. The CDR3 DNA sequence: TGTGCCAGCAGTACCCCGACAGGGATGTTCGAAAAACTGTTTTTT. Drawing the rest from reference TRBV28 and TRBJ1-4, the complete variable domain is DVKVTQSSRYLVKRTGEKVFLECVQDMDHENMFWYRQDPGLGLRLIYFSYDVKMKEKGDIPEGYSVSREKKERFSLILESASTNQTSMYLCASSTPTGMFEKLFFGSGTQLSVL.